This T cell receptor (beta chain) emerged from a study of T cell repertoires in cytomegalovirus infection. About the study: In the study, CMV epitopes included recently identified HLA-C-restricted and well-studied HLA-B-restricted ones. CMV infection together with matching HLA type was indicated by public TCR beta signatures.

Of note for this clonotype: The antigen is not known.

Whole-study findings and limits: Based on cumulative public TCR beta family frequency, carriers of CMV plus the relevant HLA were identified. The ex vivo response was dominated by HLA-C-restricted CMV-specific TCR beta clonotypes.

This CDR3 has 15 amino acids. V lost 4 bases, J lost 4 bases, and 7 bases stayed unmatched. Germline lookup yields CDR1 SGHAT and CDR2 FQNNGV. MiXCR, applied by TCRdb to the reads, yields one record per CDR3 protein. The data show 50,000 to 65,000 distinct CDR3 sequences, 15% to 25% seen once. Source: CD8+ T cells from cultured PBMCs, taken from culture after CMV antigen stimulation. The chain has TRBV11-2 and TRBJ2-3; TRBD1 agrees at 8 bases. The origin of this receptor is a human donor in good health (CMV status not recorded). Some clones in this sample may be carry-over from other donors' samples. The CDR3 nucleotides read TGTGCCAGCAGCTCCTGGACAGGGTCTTCAGATACGCAGTATTTT. Amino acids: CASSSWTGSSDTQYF.